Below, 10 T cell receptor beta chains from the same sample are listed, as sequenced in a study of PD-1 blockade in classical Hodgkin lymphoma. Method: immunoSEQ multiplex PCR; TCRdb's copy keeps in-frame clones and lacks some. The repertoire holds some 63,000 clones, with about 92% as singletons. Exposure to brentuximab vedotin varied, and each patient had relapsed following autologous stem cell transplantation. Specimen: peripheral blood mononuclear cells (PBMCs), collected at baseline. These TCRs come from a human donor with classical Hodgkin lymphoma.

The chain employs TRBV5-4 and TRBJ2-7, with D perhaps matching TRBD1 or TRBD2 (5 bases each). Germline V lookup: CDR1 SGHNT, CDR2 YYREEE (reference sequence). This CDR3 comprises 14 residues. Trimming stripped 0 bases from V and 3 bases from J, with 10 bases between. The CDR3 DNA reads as TGTGCCAGCAGCTTGGGCCAGGGAGTCTACGAGCAGTACTTC. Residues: CASSLGQGVYEQYF.

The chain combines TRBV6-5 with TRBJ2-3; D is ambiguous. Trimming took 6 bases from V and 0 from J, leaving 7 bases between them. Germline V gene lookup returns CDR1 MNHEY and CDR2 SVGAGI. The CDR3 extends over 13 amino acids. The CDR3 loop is CASSERSTDTQYF. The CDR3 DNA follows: TGTGCCAGCAGCGAGAGAAGCACAGATACGCAGTATTTT.

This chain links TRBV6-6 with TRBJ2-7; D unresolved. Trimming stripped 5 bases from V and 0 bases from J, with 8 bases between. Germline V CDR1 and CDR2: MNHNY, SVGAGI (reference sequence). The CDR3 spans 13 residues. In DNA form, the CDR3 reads TGTGCCAGCAGTAGGCTAGACTCCTACGAGCAGTACTTC. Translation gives CASSRLDSYEQYF.

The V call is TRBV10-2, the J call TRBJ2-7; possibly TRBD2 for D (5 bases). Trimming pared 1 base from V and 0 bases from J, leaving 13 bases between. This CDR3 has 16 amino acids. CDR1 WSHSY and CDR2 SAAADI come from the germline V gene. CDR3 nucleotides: TGCGCCAGCAGTGAGTACGTCGGAGGCAACTCCTACGAGCAGTACTTC. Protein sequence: CASSEYVGGNSYEQYF.

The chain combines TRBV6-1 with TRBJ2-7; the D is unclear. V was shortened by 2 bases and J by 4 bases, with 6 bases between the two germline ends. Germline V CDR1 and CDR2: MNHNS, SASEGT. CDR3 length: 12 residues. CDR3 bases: TGTGCCAGCAGTGAACTAAGATACGAGCAGTACTTC. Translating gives CASSELRYEQYF.

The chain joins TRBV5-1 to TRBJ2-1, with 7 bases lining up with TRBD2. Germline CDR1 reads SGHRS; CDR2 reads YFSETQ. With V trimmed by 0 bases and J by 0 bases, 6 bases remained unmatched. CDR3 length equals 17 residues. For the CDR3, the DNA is TGCGCCAGCAGCTTGGAGGGGAGGGCCTACTCCTACAATGAGCAGTTCTTC. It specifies CASSLEGRAYSYNEQFF.

The CDR3 spells CASNRYGTSGMDEQFF. For the CDR3, the DNA is TGTGCCAGCAACAGATACGGGACTAGCGGGATGGATGAGCAGTTCTTC. The J gene is TRBJ2-1, the V gene TRBV28; 13 bases are shared with TRBD2. With V trimmed by 7 bases and J by 8 bases, 11 bases remained unmatched. The CDR3 contains 16 residues. Germline assignment: CDR1 MDHEN and CDR2 SYDVKM.

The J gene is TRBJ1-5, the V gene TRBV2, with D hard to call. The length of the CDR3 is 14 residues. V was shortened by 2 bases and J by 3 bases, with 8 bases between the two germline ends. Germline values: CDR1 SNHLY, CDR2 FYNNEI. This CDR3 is CASSESMPNQPQHF. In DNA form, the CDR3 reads TGTGCCAGCAGTGAATCGATGCCCAATCAGCCCCAGCATTTT.

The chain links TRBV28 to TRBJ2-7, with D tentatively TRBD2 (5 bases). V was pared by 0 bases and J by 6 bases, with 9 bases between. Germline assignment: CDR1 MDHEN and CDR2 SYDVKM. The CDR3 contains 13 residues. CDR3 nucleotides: TGTGCCAGCAGTTTATGGACTAACTCCGAGCAGTACTTC. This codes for CASSLWTNSEQYF.

The CDR3 DNA sequence: TGTGCCAGCAGCCAGGGACAGGGAAACTATGGCTACACCTTC. Encoded protein: CASSQGQGNYGYTF. The chain uses TRBV11-1 and TRBJ1-2, with TRBD1 matching over 9 bases. Losses at the gene ends were 5 bases for V and 2 bases for J; bases not matched to a gene: 3. Per germline, CDR1 SGHAT and CDR2 FQDESV (reference sequence). CDR3 length equals 14 residues.